A single sample gave rise to the 5 T cell receptor beta chains below, sequenced in a study of blood T cell repertoires in COVID-19. Libraries were prepared by immunoSEQ multiplex PCR; TCRdb keeps only in-frame clonotypes and omits some of them. In the table there are 120,000 to 150,000 clones, 84% of which are singletons. The sample taken for sequencing was PBMCs or T cells enriched from blood (not recorded which). The source is a woman in her forties or fifties who had been exposed to COVID-19.

The gene calls are TRBV10-1 and TRBJ2-1; 7 nucleotides align to TRBD2. This CDR3 has 13 residues. With V trimmed by 4 bases and J by 7 bases, 4 bases remained unmatched. The V gene's germline CDR1 is WNHNN and CDR2 SYGVQD (reference sequence). The CDR3, as DNA: TGCGCCAGCAGTGGGGTGGGGGGGAATGAGCAGTTCTTC. This encodes CASSGVGGNEQFF.

This clone was seen a single time. The chain couples TRBV10-3 to TRBJ1-2, with D unclear. Trimming shortened V by 6 bases and J by 0 bases, and 8 bases separated the two germline ends. Per germline, CDR1 ENHRY and CDR2 SYGVKD. The CDR3 covers 13 residues. CDR3 nucleotides: TGTGCCATCAGCCAGGATCCTAACTATGGCTACACCTTC. Translation gives CAISQDPNYGYTF.

The chain uses TRBV7-9 and TRBJ1-2, with TRBD1 matching 7 bases. Per the germline V gene, CDR1 is SEHNR and CDR2 is FQNEAQ (reference sequence). Trimming at V came to 5 bases and at J to 2 bases, leaving 8 bases not matched to a gene. This CDR3 is built from 15 residues. CDR3 sequence (DNA): TGTGCCAGCAGCGGAGACGGACAGGACAACTATGGCTACACCTTC. Translation: CASSGDGQDNYGYTF.

Here the CDR3 DNA reads TGCAGTGCTAGTGGGGCCACAGATACGCAGTATTTT. Amino acid sequence: CSASGATDTQYF. This chain joins TRBV20-1 and TRBJ2-3; D perhaps matches TRBD1 (5 bases). V gave up 3 bases and J gave up 2 bases, with 6 bases separating them. This CDR3 has 12 residues. CDR1 is DFQATT, CDR2 SNEGSKA, per germline (reference sequence).

The chain links TRBV19 to TRBJ2-2; 8 bases are shared with TRBD2. The CDR3 runs 16 residues. Germline loops: CDR1 LNHDA, CDR2 SQIVND (reference sequence). V shed 5 bases and J 5 bases; nucleotides not matched to a gene: 10. The DNA of the CDR3 is TGTGCCAGTAGTGGGGCGGGAGGCTGGAGGACCGGGGAGCTGTTTTTT. Protein sequence: CASSGAGGWRTGELFF.